This T cell receptor beta chain was recovered during a study of early T cells in non-severe SARS-CoV-2 infection. This clonotype was detected many times. Tagging with unique molecular identifiers was applied to individual cDNA molecules. TCRdb called the 5' RACE reads again in MiXCR, with one record for every CDR3 protein. Of about 100,000 distinct CDR3 sequences listed, less than 15% were seen once; the top ten hold 2% to 2.5%. V gave up 4 bases and J gave up 3 bases, with 7 bases separating them. In germline, CDR1 is SGHVS, CDR2 FNYEAQ. CDR3 size: 13 residues. The specimen sequenced was whole blood. The chain joins TRBV7-6 to TRBJ2-1; maybe TRBD2 (6 bases). The sequence derives from an adult who was a healthcare worker with PCR-confirmed SARS-CoV-2 infection or an uninfected control (not recorded which). The CDR3 coding sequence is TGTGCCAGCAGCTCCGGGGGCTACAATGAGCAGTTCTTC. This gives the protein CASSSGGYNEQFF.